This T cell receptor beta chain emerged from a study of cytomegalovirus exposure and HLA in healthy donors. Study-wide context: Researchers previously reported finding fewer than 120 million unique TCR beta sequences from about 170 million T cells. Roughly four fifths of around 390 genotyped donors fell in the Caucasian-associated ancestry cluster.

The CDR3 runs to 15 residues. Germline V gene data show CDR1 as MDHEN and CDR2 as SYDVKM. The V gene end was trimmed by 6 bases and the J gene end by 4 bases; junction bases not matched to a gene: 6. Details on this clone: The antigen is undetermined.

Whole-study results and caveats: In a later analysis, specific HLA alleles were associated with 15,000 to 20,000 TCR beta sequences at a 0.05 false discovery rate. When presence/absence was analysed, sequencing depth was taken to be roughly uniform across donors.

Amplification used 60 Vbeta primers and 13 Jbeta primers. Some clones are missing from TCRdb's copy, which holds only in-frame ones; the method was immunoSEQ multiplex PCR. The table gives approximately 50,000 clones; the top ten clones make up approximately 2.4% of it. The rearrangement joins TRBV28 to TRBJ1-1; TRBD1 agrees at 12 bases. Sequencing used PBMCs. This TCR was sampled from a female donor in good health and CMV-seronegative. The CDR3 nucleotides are TGTGCCAGCAGACCGGGACAGGGGGCTTTCACTGAAGCTTTCTTT. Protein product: CASRPGQGAFTEAFF.